This TCR beta chain was captured in a study of blood T cell repertoires in COVID-19. Study summary: Some COVID-19 samples were acute and others convalescent; all came from the United States, Italy and Spain. PBMCs, B-cell-depleted T cells, or T cells were the source of the cDNA or gDNA that made up the material.

The V gene's germline CDR1 is LGHNA and CDR2 YNFKEQ. The V and J ends lost 4 bases and 3 bases, in that order; junction bases with no gene match: 2. The CDR3 has 13 residues. In the original processing: Nucleated cell counts were estimated from reference gene primer amplification. TCRdb's copy holds only in-frame clones and misses some; the assay was immunoSEQ multiplex PCR. The V and J calls and clone size come from that table; D and trimming were worked out from the DNA. This table holds 56,000 or so clones, under 90% found once. The clonotype was recovered from a man aged 45-65 years with acute or convalescent COVID-19. This sequence joins TRBV4-2 and TRBJ2-5, with 7 bases that match TRBD2. Sequenced material: peripheral blood. The CDR3 loop reads CASSRGGEETQYF. As DNA, the CDR3 is TGTGCCAGCAGCCGGGGGGGGGAAGAGACCCAGTACTTC.